The 32 T cell receptor beta chains below all came from one sample that was sequenced in a study of cytomegalovirus exposure and HLA in healthy donors. This PCR relied on a set of 60 Vbeta primers and 13 Jbeta primers. Clones were sequenced by immunoSEQ multiplex PCR, and TCRdb holds only the in-frame ones, with some missing. The repertoire holds 120,000 or so clones, with about 63% as singletons. The source material was PBMCs. Receptor source: a man between 25 and 39 years old in good health and CMV-seropositive.

Only one count was recorded for this clone. This chain joins TRBV2 and TRBJ1-5; TRBD1 aligns across 9 bases. Germline CDR1 SNHLY, CDR2 FYNNEI. Trimming removed 6 bases from V and 3 bases from J; junction bases left unmatched: 9. The CDR3 runs 16 residues. The CDR3 sequence: CASSGRGQGDNQPQHF. DNA for the CDR3: TGTGCCAGCAGCGGGAGGGGACAGGGAGACAATCAGCCCCAGCATTTT.

This clone was found a few times. The gene calls are TRBV6-1 and TRBJ1-5; D gene unclear. Germline CDR1 MNHNS, CDR2 SASEGT. The CDR3 is 13 amino acids. Between the trimmed V and J ends, which lost 3 bases and 0 bases, there was a span of 3 bases. The CDR3 DNA reads as TGTGCCAGCAGTGATAATAGCAATCAGCCCCAGCATTTT. Protein: CASSDNSNQPQHF.

CDR3 amino acids: CASSVDQGHTEAFF. As DNA, the CDR3 is TGTGCCAGCAGCGTAGATCAGGGGCACACTGAAGCTTTCTTT. The chain uses TRBV9 and TRBJ1-1; D is possibly TRBD1 (6 bases). V dropped 0 bases and J dropped 3 bases, with 9 bases sitting between them. From germline, CDR1 is SGDLS and CDR2 YYNGEE. This CDR3 contains 14 residues.

This clone was detected once. The V gene is TRBV5-1, the J gene TRBJ2-7, with D perhaps matching TRBD2 (5 bases). The CDR3 has 12 residues. CDR1 is SGHRS and CDR2 is YFSETQ in the germline V gene. V lost 10 bases and J lost 6, with 17 bases in between. CDR3 loop: CARPLRVLEQYF. The CDR3 bases are TGCGCCCGCCCCCTGAGGGTTCTCGAGCAGTACTTC.

This clone was seen only a few times. The rearrangement joins TRBV10-1 to TRBJ2-1; D is unresolved. In germline, CDR1 is WNHNN, CDR2 SYGVQD (reference sequence). The V gene lost 8 bases and the J gene lost 0 bases, with 11 bases spanning the gap. The CDR3 is 14 amino acids. The CDR3 loop is CASPFRSSYNEQFF. The CDR3 nucleotides read TGCGCCAGCCCTTTCCGGAGCTCCTACAATGAGCAGTTCTTC.

The V call is TRBV9, the J call TRBJ2-2, with a weak D call TRBD2 (5 bases). Trimming removed 0 bases from V and 6 bases from J, with 15 bases in between. Germline lookup yields CDR1 SGDLS and CDR2 YYNGEE. The CDR3 runs 16 residues. In nucleotides, the CDR3 is TGTGCCAGCAGCGTAGCGGAGACTACAATAGCCGGGGAGCTGTTTTTT. Translating it yields CASSVAETTIAGELFF.

This clone has more than one count but fewer than ten. The chain combines TRBV4-3 with TRBJ1-4; 9 positions agree with TRBD1. V dropped 1 base and J dropped 7; count of bases not matched to a gene: 13. Germline CDR1 is LGHNA and CDR2 is YSLEER. The CDR3 contains 18 residues. CDR3 region: CASSQAIPGQGRGEKLFF. The CDR3 DNA is TGCGCCAGCAGCCAAGCCATCCCGGGACAGGGACGGGGTGAAAAACTGTTTTTT.

The chain carries TRBV28 and TRBJ1-2, with 9 bases lining up with TRBD1. Germline CDR1 is MDHEN and CDR2 is SYDVKM. V was clipped by 3 bases and J by 4 bases; unmatched bases: 6. This CDR3 has 15 residues. The CDR3 is CASSFGTGWSYGYTF. The CDR3 DNA sequence: TGTGCCAGCAGTTTCGGGACAGGGTGGAGCTATGGCTACACCTTC.

This clone was counted a few times. The chain has TRBV18 and TRBJ2-2; no reliable D call. V was shortened by 3 bases and J by 6 bases, with 5 bases between the two germline ends. The length of the CDR3 is 12 residues. Germline CDR1 KGHSH, CDR2 LQKENI. The CDR3 spells CASSPAAGELFF. DNA for the CDR3: TGTGCCAGCTCACCGGCGGCCGGGGAGCTGTTTTTT.

In its sample, this clone was seen a few times. The J gene is TRBJ1-1, the V gene TRBV6-1; D possibly corresponds to TRBD1 (6 bases). Trimming took off 9 bases at V and 0 bases at J, with 11 bases between the two ends. The CDR3 is made up of 13 amino acids. The germline gives CDR1 MNHNS, CDR2 SASEGT. The CDR3 reads CASPDRLNTEAFF. The CDR3 coding sequence is TGTGCCAGTCCCGACAGGCTGAACACTGAAGCTTTCTTT.

The V gene is TRBV10-3, the J gene TRBJ1-5, with D unresolved. The CDR3 consists of 12 residues. Germline V CDR1 and CDR2: ENHRY, SYGVKD. Trimming removed 0 bases at V and 10 bases at J, with 7 bases between. The CDR3 spells CAISESPGPQHF. The CDR3 DNA follows: TGTGCCATCAGTGAGTCGCCAGGCCCCCAGCATTTT.

The chain is built from TRBV4-1 and TRBJ2-3; TRBD1 matches at 7 bases. This CDR3 comprises 16 residues. V lost 4 bases and J lost 2; bases outside the gene matches: 9. Germline CDR1 and CDR2: MGHRA and YSYEKL. CDR3 bases: TGCGCCAGCAGCCTAGTTGGACAGGATTTCACAGATACGCAGTATTTT. Translating it yields CASSLVGQDFTDTQYF.

CDR3 amino acids: CSADTGQETQYF. CDR3 in DNA: TGCAGCGCGGACACCGGCCAAGAGACCCAGTACTTC. The rearrangement links TRBV29-1 to TRBJ2-5, with a tentative D call TRBD1 (5 bases). Germline CDR1 is SQVTM and CDR2 is ANQGSEA. This CDR3 is built from 12 residues. Between the trimmed V and J ends, which lost 7 bases and 1 base, there was a span of 10 bases.

The gene calls are TRBV6-5 and TRBJ1-2; 7 bases map to TRBD1. The CDR3 is made up of 13 amino acids. V trimming: 6 bases; J trimming: 4 bases; junction bases outside the gene matches: 5. Germline-derived CDR1 and CDR2 are MNHEY and SVGAGI. The CDR3 protein is CASRRTGPYGYTF. The CDR3 DNA follows: TGTGCCAGCAGACGGACAGGCCCCTATGGCTACACCTTC.

This sequence joins TRBV6-5 and TRBJ2-7; 12 bases are a match to TRBD1. There are 14 residues in the CDR3. Losses at the gene ends were 6 bases for V and 5 bases for J; bases not matched to a gene: 5. Germline loops: CDR1 MNHEY, CDR2 SVGAGI. The CDR3 nucleotides are TGTGCCAGCAGCCCGGGACAGGGGGCTCACGAGCAGTACTTC. It encodes CASSPGQGAHEQYF.

In its sample, this clone was seen a few times. This chain connects TRBV4-3 to TRBJ2-1, with D perhaps matching TRBD2 (6 bases). Trimming took 0 bases from V and 8 from J, leaving 17 bases between them. The CDR3 has 16 amino acids. Germline CDR1 is LGHNA and CDR2 is YSLEER. CDR3 protein: CASSQELDYTFHEQFF. CDR3 nucleotides: TGCGCCAGCAGCCAAGAGTTGGACTATACCTTCCATGAGCAGTTCTTC.

The rearrangement links TRBV18 to TRBJ1-4; D uncertain. This CDR3 region has 13 residues. V was clipped by 1 base and J by 8 bases, with 8 bases between them. The germline gives CDR1 KGHSH, CDR2 LQKENI. The CDR3 loop reads CASSPRNGEKLFF. The CDR3 coding sequence is TGTGCCAGCTCACCACGCAACGGGGAAAAACTGTTTTTT.

This rearrangement joins TRBV10-1 to TRBJ2-7; 10 nucleotides agree with TRBD2. The J segment lost 4 bases and the V segment lost 6 bases, leaving 3 bases of the junction unmatched. This CDR3 spans 13 amino acids. Germline-derived CDR1 and CDR2 are WNHNN and SYGVQD (reference sequence). The CDR3 loop reads CASSFSGGYEQYF. The CDR3 bases are TGCGCCAGCAGCTTTAGCGGGGGGTACGAGCAGTACTTC.

The chain employs TRBV20-1 and TRBJ1-2; D is uncertain. The V and J ends lost 5 bases and 6 bases respectively, with 10 bases between them. This CDR3 is built from 11 residues. Germline CDR1 DFQATT, CDR2 SNEGSKA (reference sequence). The DNA for the CDR3 is TGCAGTGCTGGACTTTACCATGGCTACACCTTC. This translates into CSAGLYHGYTF.

The chain uses TRBV6-1 and TRBJ2-7; D ambiguous. Germline V lookup: CDR1 MNHNS, CDR2 SASEGT. This CDR3 has 14 amino acids. CDR3 amino acids: CVFFKQKAAYEQYF. The DNA for the CDR3 is TGTGTTTTTTTCAAGCAGAAGGCGGCATACGAGCAGTACTTC.

A remark on this clone: The same CDR3 also results from other DNA sequences found in this sample. The V and J genes are TRBV5-4 and TRBJ1-1, with unresolved D. V was pared by 5 bases and J by 0 bases, with 8 bases between. The CDR3 is made up of 13 amino acids. Looked up from germline, CDR1 is SGHNT and CDR2 is YYREEE (reference sequence). CDR3 sequence reads: CASSLDLNTEAFF. The DNA for the CDR3 is TGTGCCAGCAGTTTAGACTTGAACACTGAAGCTTTCTTT.

In its sample, this clone was seen once. The rearrangement uses TRBV7-3 and TRBJ1-6, with TRBD1 identical over 9 bases. Germline assignment: CDR1 SGHTA and CDR2 FQGTGA. V lost 5 bases to trimming and J lost 3 bases; unmatched junction nucleotides: 11. The CDR3 length is 18 residues. The CDR3 reads CASSRGQGPFIYNSPLHF. CDR3 nucleotide sequence: TGTGCCAGCAGCAGGGGACAGGGCCCCTTCATCTATAATTCACCCCTCCACTTT.

V and J are TRBV7-9 and TRBJ2-3, with a possible D match to TRBD2 (7 bases). Germline V CDR1 and CDR2: SEHNR, FQNEAQ (reference sequence). V dropped 1 base and J dropped 1 base, with 15 bases sitting between them. This CDR3 contains 17 residues. The DNA of the CDR3 is TGTGCCAGCAGCTTAGGAGGGGGGGAGTGGGGCACAGATACGCAGTATTTT. This gives the protein CASSLGGGEWGTDTQYF.

The chain combines TRBV7-8 with TRBJ2-1; D may be TRBD2 (6 bases). V was shortened by 2 bases and J by 7 bases, with 27 bases between the two germline ends. Germline V CDR1 and CDR2: SGHVS, FQNEAQ. The CDR3 is 19 residues long. Written as DNA, the CDR3 is TGTGCCAGCAGCTTAATAAGGTTTCGTACGGGAGACCATAGGAATGAGCAGTTCTTC. This gives the protein CASSLIRFRTGDHRNEQFF. The full variable domain, completed using reference TRBV7-8 and TRBJ2-1, is GAGVSQSPRYKVAKRGQDVALRCDPISGHVSLFWYQQALGQGPEFLTYFQNEAQLDKSGLPSDRFFAERPEGSVSTLKIQRTQQEDSAVYLCASSLIRFRTGDHRNEQFFGPGTRLTVL.

The CDR3 loop reads CASSRLAGAAETQYF. CDR3 bases: TGTGCCAGCAGCCGACTAGCGGGAGCTGCAGAGACCCAGTACTTC. The chain has TRBV7-9 and TRBJ2-5; 12 bases are shared with TRBD2. The V segment lost 5 bases and the J segment 4 bases; nucleotides outside the gene matches: 5. The germline V gene encodes CDR1 SEHNR and CDR2 FQNEAQ (reference sequence). The CDR3 spans 15 residues. The full variable domain, its missing parts supplied by reference TRBV7-9 and TRBJ2-5, is DTGVSQNPRHKITKRGQNVTFRCDPISEHNRLYWYRQTLGQGPEFLTYFQNEAQLEKSRLLSDRFSAERPKGSFSTLEIQRTEQGDSAMYLCASSRLAGAAETQYFGPGTRLLVL.

This chain uses TRBV7-2 with TRBJ1-1, with 9 bases aligning to TRBD1. Germline V CDR1 and CDR2: SGHTA, FQGNSA. With V trimmed by 5 bases and J by 6 bases, 7 bases remained unmatched. The CDR3 length is 14 residues. In nucleotides, the CDR3 is TGTGCCAGCAGCCCGTACGGACAGGGGTCTGAAGCTTTCTTT. Its protein is CASSPYGQGSEAFF.

In this sample, this clone turned up a few times. This chain connects TRBV2 to TRBJ2-7; TRBD1 aligns across 10 bases. The CDR3 contains 15 residues. The germline CDR1 and CDR2 sequences are SNHLY and FYNNEI. V was pared by 6 bases and J by 1 base, with 6 bases of the junction left unmatched. The CDR3 is CASSPRTGGSYEQYF. CDR3 DNA sequence: TGTGCCAGCAGCCCCAGGACAGGGGGGTCCTACGAGCAGTACTTC. The whole variable domain, remainder taken from reference TRBV2 and TRBJ2-7, is EPEVTQTPSHQVTQMGQEVILRCVPISNHLYFYWYRQILGQKVEFLVSFYNNEISEKSEIFDDQFSVERPDGSNFTLKIRSTKLEDSAMYFCASSPRTGGSYEQYFGPGTRLTVT.

The genes are TRBV4-1 and TRBJ1-2; a weak D match, TRBD1 (6 bases). The CDR3 spans 14 residues. The germline V gene has CDR1 MGHRA and CDR2 YSYEKL. The V gene lost 1 base and the J gene lost 6 bases, with 12 bases spanning the gap. This chain's CDR3 is CASSQADRKDGYTF. DNA for the CDR3: TGCGCCAGCAGCCAAGCAGACAGGAAGGATGGCTACACCTTC.

This chain uses TRBV13 with TRBJ2-2; tentatively, D is TRBD2 (5 bases). Germline CDR1 and CDR2: PRHDT and FYEKMQ (reference sequence). Trimming shortened V by 5 bases and J by 3 bases, and 16 bases separated the two germline ends. The CDR3 contains 16 residues. The CDR3 bases are TGTGCCAGCAGCCCAACCGGGATGGGTCACACCGGGGAGCTGTTTTTT. This codes for CASSPTGMGHTGELFF.

The chain joins TRBV7-9 to TRBJ1-6; D might be TRBD1 (5 bases). V was pared by 2 bases and J by 10 bases, with 12 bases between. Germline lookup yields CDR1 SEHNR and CDR2 FQNEAQ (reference sequence). The CDR3 totals 14 residues. The CDR3 region is CASSLLGEGSPLHF. CDR3 sequence (DNA): TGTGCCAGCAGCTTACTAGGGGAAGGGTCACCCCTCCACTTT.

This CDR3 is CASSPTGSEQYF. The CDR3 bases are TGTGCCAGCAGCCCGACAGGGTCCGAGCAGTACTTC. This chain uses TRBV6-5 with TRBJ2-7; TRBD1 agrees at 7 bases. V lost 6 bases to trimming and J lost 6 bases; unmatched junction nucleotides: 5. CDR1 and CDR2 (germline): MNHEY, SVGAGI. CDR3 size: 12 residues.

This rearrangement joins TRBV2 to TRBJ2-3, with 9 bases matching TRBD2. This CDR3 comprises 18 residues. Germline CDR1 reads SNHLY; CDR2 reads FYNNEI. After removal of 3 bases from V and 0 bases from J, the junction contained 10 bases not matched to a gene. As DNA, the CDR3 is TGTGCCAGCAGTGAGCCAAGCGGGAGGCCTTTTAGCACAGATACGCAGTATTTT. It translates to CASSEPSGRPFSTDTQYF.